Listed below are T cell receptor beta chains from one sample, sequenced in a study of T cells after yellow fever vaccination. TCRdb re-analysed the 5' RACE reads in MiXCR, keeping a single row per CDR3 protein. The sample holds about 400,000 distinct CDR3 sequences, approximately 6% seen once. The sample in question was PBMCs, obtained 5 days after the yellow fever booster vaccination. Source of these receptors: a man between 25 and 39 years old who received the YFV17D yellow fever vaccine. The CDR3 runs from the conserved cysteine through the conserved F or W. The order of the fields is clone size, J gene, D gene, CDR3 length, V gene, CDR3 DNA, CDR3 protein. A D gene is named only where the DNA matches it firmly. Not all rows give a size; the values are once, few, many and, for expanded clones, a class.

few,TRBJ1-1,-,13,TRBV7-7,TGTGCCAGCAGCTTAGTCCCCGGTGGGGAAGCTTTCTTT,CASSLVPGGEAFF
-,TRBJ2-7,TRBD1,15,TRBV5-6,TGTGCCAGCAGCTTTACCGGGACAGAGATCTACGAGCAGTACTTC,CASSFTGTEIYEQYF
many,TRBJ2-1,-,14,TRBV11-1,TGTGCCAGCAGCTCAGGGGAGTCCTACAATGAGCAGTTCTTC,CASSSGESYNEQFF
many,TRBJ2-2,-,14,TRBV30,TGTGCCTGGAGCCTCCTGGGGGTTGGCGGGGAGCTGTTTTTT,CAWSLLGVGGELFF
few,TRBJ2-1,TRBD2,16,TRBV6-2/TRBV6-3,TGTGCCACCACTCCGGGACTAGCGCGCTCCTACAATGAGCAGTTCTTC,CATTPGLARSYNEQFF
-,TRBJ2-2,-,17,TRBV5-1,TGCGCCAGCAGCTTGTGGCCGAAGAGCGGTCGCACCGGGGAGCTGTTTTTT,CASSLWPKSGRTGELFF
many,TRBJ2-1,TRBD2,17,TRBV18,TGTGCCAGCTCACCGGAATTGGCGGGAGGGCCAAACAATGAGCAGTTCTTC,CASSPELAGGPNNEQFF
-,TRBJ2-1,TRBD2,12,TRBV4-3,TGCGCCAGCAGCCAGGAAGCGGGAGGAACGTTCTTC,CASSQEAGGTFF
few,TRBJ2-5,-,15,TRBV29-1,TGCAGCGTTGCCCGCCCAGGGACAGAGGGAGGGACCCAGTACTTC,CSVARPGTEGGTQYF
few,TRBJ1-1,-,15,TRBV12-5,TGTGCTAGTGGTTTGGGGCAGGGGCCGAACACTGAAGCTTTCTTT,CASGLGQGPNTEAFF
few,TRBJ2-3,TRBD2,15,TRBV19,TGTGCCAGTAGTATAGGGGGCGGGAGATCAGATACGCAGTATTTT,CASSIGGGRSDTQYF
few,TRBJ1-2,TRBD1,15,TRBV7-9,TGTGCCAGCAGCTTAGGACAGGGGAGGAACTATGGCTACACCTTC,CASSLGQGRNYGYTF
many,TRBJ2-1,TRBD2,15,TRBV20-1,TGCAGTGCTCGGAGGGCGGGAGGGCCCTCGTATGAGCAGTTCTTC,CSARRAGGPSYEQFF
few,TRBJ2-7,-,13,TRBV2,TGTGCCAGCGAGGACGAGGGAATTGACGAGCAGTACTTC,CASEDEGIDEQYF
few,TRBJ2-6,-,15,TRBV14,TGTGCCAGCAGCCAAGATCTCGGTGGGGCCAACGTCCTGACTTTC,CASSQDLGGANVLTF
few,TRBJ2-7,-,16,TRBV4-3,TGCGCCAGCAGCCAAGGAGCGGGCACAGGGGCCTACGAGCAGTACTTC,CASSQGAGTGAYEQYF
many,TRBJ2-7,TRBD1,11,TRBV20-1,TGCAGTTCCGGGACAGGGTTCGAGCAGTACTTC,CSSGTGFEQYF
many,TRBJ2-1,-,14,TRBV29-1,TGCAGCGTTGAAGACCAGACACTCCGGAATGAGCAGTTCTTC,CSVEDQTLRNEQFF
few,TRBJ2-1,-,13,TRBV7-2,TGTGCCAGCAGCATCCAAAGGGTCGATGAGCAGTTCTTC,CASSIQRVDEQFF
-,TRBJ1-1,-,15,TRBV7-9,TGTGCCAGCAGCCCCGGGGTCGGGTCTGTGGTTGAAGCTTTCTTT,CASSPGVGSVVEAFF
-,TRBJ2-5,TRBD2,16,TRBV5-6,TGTGCCAGCAACCCCACCAGCGGGACTTACCAAGAGACCCAGTACTTC,CASNPTSGTYQETQYF
many,TRBJ2-1,TRBD2,14,TRBV11-3,TGTGCCAGCAGTAGCGGGAGGGCATACAATGAGCAGTTCTTC,CASSSGRAYNEQFF
many,TRBJ2-7,TRBD2,14,TRBV7-9,TGTGCCAGCACTCAGGGGCTAGCGGGATACGAGCAGTACTTC,CASTQGLAGYEQYF
-,TRBJ2-7,-,18,TRBV21-1,TGTGCCAGCAGTCCCCGAGGAAAAGGGACAGGTGGTTCCTACGAGCAGTACTTC,CASSPRGKGTGGSYEQYF
few,TRBJ1-6,-,13,TRBV19,TGTGCCAGTAGCCCAGGACAGTTCGCACCCCTCCACTTT,CASSPGQFAPLHF
-,TRBJ2-1,TRBD2,13,TRBV5-1,TGCGCCAGCAGCGTTCCCGCCGGGACTAGTCCTATCTTC,CASSVPAGTSPIF
few,TRBJ2-7,TRBD1,13,TRBV7-6,TGTGCCAGCAGCTTAGAGACAGGGCACGAGCAGTACTTC,CASSLETGHEQYF
many,TRBJ2-7,TRBD2,14,TRBV9,TGTGCCAGCAGCGCTTCTAGCGGGGCCTACGAGCAGTACTTC,CASSASSGAYEQYF
-,TRBJ2-1,TRBD2,14,TRBV11-2,TGTGCCAGCAGCTCGGGACTAGCGGGAGAAGGGCAGTTCTTC,CASSSGLAGEGQFF
few,TRBJ2-1,TRBD2,18,TRBV5-1,TGCGCCAGCAGGCAGCGGCGTTGGACTAGCGGCTCCTACAATGAGCAGTTCTTC,CASRQRRWTSGSYNEQFF